This TCR beta chain was sequenced for a study of beta chain features in type 1 diabetes (dated by TCRdb to the late 2010s). The study in broad terms: Mean age, gender distribution, total cell number and subset yield did not differ between patients and healthy donors. A total of under 120,000,000 sorted cells were examined across all samples, and RNA yield correlated strongly with the number of cells per subset. The study compared TCRB repertoires of sorted circulating CD4+ T cell subsets between recently diagnosed type 1 diabetes patients and matched healthy donors. Naive and central memory subsets were obtained from all 30 or so donors, but regulatory and stem cell-like memory subsets were isolated from only 8 patients and 8 healthy donors. Beyond this particular receptor, the publication reports: In all four CD4+ subsets, TCRB CDR3 length was moderately but significantly shorter in type 1 diabetes patients. Because cDNA rather than genomic DNA was sequenced, highly expressing activated cells could have been over-represented, although no difference in activation and CD3 levels was found between groups. PCR may preferentially amplify shorter templates, but because patient and control samples were amplified and corrected together, any resulting skew would affect both groups equally. HLA sub-analyses involved small numbers of individuals, so any influence of HLA type on TCRB rearrangement remained unresolved. Patients with type 1 diabetes made fewer insertions and deleted more nucleotides at VDJ recombination sites, implying thymic rearrangement abnormalities. Naive, central memory and regulatory TCRB repertoires appeared to be more alike among patients than among healthy donors.

A remark on this clone: It lacks a known antigen. No much larger clone exists at a distance of one base, and base qualities are not known.

From cysteine to phenylalanine, the CDR3 is 14 amino acids long. Only the CDR3 region is kept as DNA, spanning 42 bases read in frame from base 1. CDR1 and CDR2 (MNHEY, SVGAGI) derive from the germline V gene. Germline trimming amounts to 2 bases on V and 4 bases on J, with 4 as the count of junction bases outside the gene matches. Each donor gave one peripheral blood draw, roughly 110 mL on average, collected into heparinised tubes. A BD FACSAria II was used to sort naive, central memory, regulatory and stem cell-like memory CD4+ T cells with a panel that included CD45RO, CCR7, CD25, CD127, CD95 and CD27. Purity was above 98% for every sorted population. PBMCs were separated immediately by Lymphoprep density gradient centrifugation and were stained directly, without being cultured. So that batch effects would be minimized, each experiment stained and sorted samples in pairs, pairing one healthy donor with one patient.

All of the isolated RNA was reverse transcribed with the High Capacity cDNA Reverse Transcription Kit, so expressed TCRB transcripts were sequenced. Deep immunoSEQ sequencing was performed on naive, central memory and regulatory T cell samples, with an average of roughly 4 million total reads per sample. Sorted cells were lysed in RLT buffer and RNA was extracted with DNase-treated RNeasy Micro or Mini kits, depending on cell number. Each cell subset was processed on its own to prevent cross-contamination, while patient and healthy donor samples were processed together. The immunoSEQ multiplex PCR was used to amplify TCRB sequences from cDNA, generating 87-bp fragments that spanned the CDR3 region. Amplicons were sequenced on the Illumina HiSeq platform. Turning to the authors' computational methods: PCR bias was corrected computationally using synthetic template baselines, and reads within Hamming distance 2 were collapsed, with unmergeable singletons discarded. By aligning reads against IMGT, V, D and J genes, CDR3 length, and insertions or deletions at six rearrangement sites were assigned. Within each subset, clonotype counts were normalized to the number of sorted cells before true diversity and Gini coefficients were calculated with the tcR R package. Repertoire sharing was quantified using the overlap coefficient calculated on TCRB nucleotide sequences. TCRdb took this table from immuneACCESS and kept in-frame rearrangements with V and J called. Such tables lack part of the clones; where checked against another copy, unresolved V genes explain under half of the gap, and the rest is unexplained. Clone size and the V and J calls come from that table; the DNA yielded D and trimming. In this sample the table shows 130,000 to 150,000 clones, nearly 50% of which occur a single time. The ten most abundant clones make up around 0.39% of the sample.

Sequencing used Tregs from blood. What the cell subset or site label conveys for this sample: regulatory CD4+ T cells. The sequence joins TRBV6-5 to TRBJ1-1, with 7 junctional bases fitting TRBD1. The receptor's source is a man between 18 and 35 years old in good health. The DNA is as follows: TGTGCCAGCAGTTACGAGGGGGCCGGCACTGAAGCTTTCTTT. It codes for CASSYEGAGTEAFF.